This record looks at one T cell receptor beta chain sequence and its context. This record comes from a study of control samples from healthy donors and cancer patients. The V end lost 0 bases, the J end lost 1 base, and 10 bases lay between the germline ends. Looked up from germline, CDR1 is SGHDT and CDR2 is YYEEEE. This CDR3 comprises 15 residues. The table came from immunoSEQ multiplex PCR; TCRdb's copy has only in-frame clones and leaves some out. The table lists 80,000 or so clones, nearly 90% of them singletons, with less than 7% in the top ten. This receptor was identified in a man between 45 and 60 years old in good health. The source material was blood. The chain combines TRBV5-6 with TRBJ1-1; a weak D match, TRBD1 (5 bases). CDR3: CASSLVPGPNTEAFF. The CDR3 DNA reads TGTGCCAGCAGCTTGGTTCCAGGGCCGAACACTGAAGCTTTCTTT.